The 21 T cell receptor beta chains in this list originate from one sample, sequenced in a study of T cell clonality in common variable immunodeficiency. Assay used: immunoSEQ multiplex PCR; TCRdb lists only in-frame clones, some missing. Observed are more than 55,000 clones, no singletons, with the top ten taking about 0.9%. Source material: peripheral blood mononuclear cells. All receptors come from a person aged 18 to 70 in good health.

Worth noting for this clone: Read sequence stops 3 residues before the CDR3 end, and the germline J gene provides the missing end. The genes are TRBV20-1 and TRBJ1-1; unclear D gene. Trimming took off 7 bases at V and 0 bases at J, with 9 bases between the two ends. Germline V lookup: CDR1 DFQATT, CDR2 SNEGSKA (reference sequence). The CDR3 consists of 12 residues. The sequenced part of the CDR3 DNA is TGCAGTGGCACAGTATTGAACACTGAA. It specifies CSGTVLNTE. The CDR3 as a whole reads CSGTVLNTEAFF.

This clone came up many times. Sequencing ends 3 residues short of the CDR3 end; the germline J gene provides the rest. The chain has TRBV7-2 and TRBJ1-2; D is perhaps TRBD1 (6 bases). This CDR3 contains 12 residues. The V gene's germline CDR1 is SGHTA and CDR2 FQGNSA. CDR3 region: CASSFSLGAYTF. The CDR3 DNA, read in part, is TGTGCCAGCAGCTTTAGTCTGGGGGCT.

The table lists this clone with many counts. The read terminates 3 residues ahead of where the CDR3 ends, so the germline J gene completes it. This chain joins TRBV5-1 and TRBJ2-2, with 7 bases lining up with TRBD1. Germline V gives CDR1 SGHRS, CDR2 YFSETQ. This CDR3 spans 15 amino acids. The sequenced CDR3 bases are TGCGCCAGCAGCTTGGCCCAGGGGGAGAGCGAAAAG. Translated, it gives CASSLAQGESEK. Given in full, the CDR3 is CASSLAQGESEKLFF.

In this sample, this clone turned up many times. The CDR3 end falls 3 residues outside the read, so it is completed with the germline J gene. The chain couples TRBV9 to TRBJ1-2, with 7 bases aligning to TRBD1. The germline V gene has CDR1 SGDLS and CDR2 YYNGEE. With 4 bases clipped from V and 4 bases from J, the junction kept 7 bases outside the gene matches. The CDR3 is made up of 14 amino acids. The sequenced part of the CDR3 DNA is TGTGCCAGCAGCCGATCTACAGGGGTCTATGGC. Its protein product is CASSRSTGVYG. In full, the CDR3 is CASSRSTGVYGYTF.

This clone came up many times. The read is 3 residues too short to cover the CDR3 end, so that end is filled in from the germline J gene. The J gene is TRBJ1-5, the V gene TRBV6-1; D remains unclear. The CDR3 contains 14 residues. The germline CDR1 and CDR2 sequences are MNHNS and SASEGT. Trimming took off 2 bases at V and 0 bases at J, with 5 bases between the two ends. The CDR3 sequence: CASSERYSNQPQHF. The covered CDR3 bases are TGTGCCAGCAGTGAAAGGTATAGCAATCAGCCC.

This clone has ten or more counts. The read stops 3 residues short of the end of the CDR3; the missing end is completed from the germline J gene. This sequence joins TRBV19 and TRBJ1-2, with D possibly matching TRBD1 (5 bases). The V gene lost 4 bases and the J gene lost 6 bases, with 9 bases spanning the gap. The CDR3 consists of 12 residues. Germline CDR1 reads LNHDA; CDR2 reads SQIVND (reference sequence). Incomplete CDR3 DNA: TGTGCCAGTAGTAGCAGGGTGGATGGC. Translated: CASSSRVDG. The entire CDR3 protein reads CASSSRVDGYTF.

This clone has ten or more counts. The CDR3 end falls 3 residues outside the read, so it is completed with the germline J gene. The V call is TRBV19, the J call TRBJ1-3; D is unresolved. The CDR3 has 13 amino acids. V was trimmed by 2 bases and J by 1 base, leaving 3 bases between them. Germline assignment: CDR1 LNHDA and CDR2 SQIVND (reference sequence). CDR3 DNA (partial): TGTGCCAGTAGTATAATATCTGGAAACACC. Translating it yields CASSIISGNT. The CDR3 reads in full as CASSIISGNTIYF.

The table lists this clone with many counts. The CDR3 extends 3 residues past the end of the read, so its final part is completed from the germline J gene. The chain joins TRBV6-2 or TRBV6-3 to TRBJ2-1; weak D call: TRBD2 (5 bases). This CDR3 contains 15 residues. Germline CDR1 MNHEY, CDR2 SVGEGT. Trimming took off 6 bases at V and 7 bases at J, with 19 bases between the two ends. Partial CDR3 DNA: TGTGCCAGCAGCCCTAGCCCCGACACGGGTAATGAG. Translation gives CASSPSPDTGNE. From start to end, the CDR3 is CASSPSPDTGNEQFF.

This clone was observed many times. Incomplete CDR3 DNA: TGTGCCAGCAGTGACTCGGGAGGGGGCGTGAAGCGG. This encodes CASSDSGGGVKR. The whole CDR3 sequence reads CASSDSGGGVKRAFF. The V and J genes are TRBV6-4 and TRBJ1-1, with 7 bases aligning to TRBD1. The read ends 3 residues shy of where the CDR3 ends; the end is completed using the germline J gene. There are 15 residues in the CDR3. Germline CDR1 reads MRHNA; CDR2 reads SNTAGT.

Ten or more counts support this clone. The read falls 3 residues short of the CDR3 end, and the missing part is taken from the germline J gene. The V call is TRBV7-9, the J call TRBJ1-1; the D gene is possibly TRBD1 (6 bases). The germline V gene encodes CDR1 SEHNR and CDR2 FQNEAQ (reference sequence). The CDR3 length is 12 residues. The sequenced part of the CDR3 DNA is TGTGCCAGCAGCTTAGGACAGGCGGCA. Amino acid sequence: CASSLGQAA. The full CDR3 is CASSLGQAAAFF.

As concerns this clone: Read sequence stops 3 residues before the CDR3 end, and the germline J gene provides the missing end. This chain uses TRBV18 with TRBJ2-3; 7 positions match TRBD1. The germline CDR1 and CDR2 sequences are KGHSH and LQKENI. The CDR3 covers 12 residues. CDR3 bases read: TGTGCCAGCTCACCTCAGGGGGAGACG. It is translated as CASSPQGET. The entire CDR3 is CASSPQGETQYF. Together with reference TRBV18 and TRBJ2-3, the CDR3 gives the full variable domain: NAGVMQNPRHLVRRRGQEARLRCSPMKGHSHVYWYRQLPEEGLKFMVYLQKENIIDESGMPKERFSAEFPKEGPSILRIQQVVRGDSAAYFCASSPQGETQYFGPGTRLTVL.

Ten or more counts support this clone. The sequenced fragment ends 3 residues before the CDR3 boundary, so the rest is inferred from the germline J gene. The chain uses TRBV20-1 and TRBJ2-5; TRBD2 matches 7 bases. Germline V gives CDR1 DFQATT, CDR2 SNEGSKA (reference sequence). The CDR3 has 14 residues. The ends lost 5 bases at V and 3 bases at J; junction bases unmatched: 9. The CDR3 sequence is CSARGDASEETQYF. Incomplete CDR3 DNA: TGCAGTGCTCGGGGGGACGCAAGCGAAGAGACC.

CDR3 bases read: TGTGCCAGCAGCTCCCGGGACACCAAGGGTGGT. Protein: CASSSRDTKGG. Given in full, the CDR3 is CASSSRDTKGGQYF. This chain joins TRBV7-9 and TRBJ2-4, with D maybe TRBD1 (6 bases). The CDR3 end falls 3 residues outside the read, so it is completed with the germline J gene. This CDR3 comprises 14 residues. Germline V gene data show CDR1 as SEHNR and CDR2 as FQNEAQ (reference sequence).

This clone was detected ten times or more. The CDR3 goes on 3 residues after the read ends, and that part is filled in from the germline J gene. The chain is built from TRBV7-9 and TRBJ2-1; 10 positions match TRBD1. CDR3 length: 15 amino acids. V gave up 1 base and J gave up 6 bases; unmatched junction bases: 3. CDR1 and CDR2 (germline): SEHNR, FQNEAQ (reference sequence). This CDR3 is CASSLGQGASNEQFF. Incomplete CDR3 DNA: TGTGCCAGCAGCTTAGGACAGGGGGCCAGCAATGAG.

This clone occurred many times. The read ends 3 residues early relative to the CDR3; the germline J gene fills the gap. This chain links TRBV4-1 with TRBJ2-7, with D possibly being TRBD2 (6 bases). Germline-derived CDR1 and CDR2 are MGHRA and YSYEKL. The ends were cut back, 1 base at V and 3 bases at J, with 16 bases in the middle. This CDR3 region has 16 residues. Incomplete CDR3 DNA: TGCGCCAGCAGCCAAGCTAACCGGGACTCGGACTACGAG. As protein: CASSQANRDSDYE. The entire CDR3 reads CASSQANRDSDYEQYF.

There are many counts of this clone. The CDR3 goes on 3 residues after the read ends, and that part is filled in from the germline J gene. V is TRBV20-1 and J is TRBJ1-1; 10 bases are shared with TRBD1. J gave up 7 bases and V 6 bases, and 8 bases lay outside the gene matches. CDR1 and CDR2 (germline): DFQATT, SNEGSKA (reference sequence). The CDR3 is 13 residues long. The CDR3 here is CSAVDRGRNEAFF. CDR3 bases read: TGCAGTGCAGTAGACAGGGGGCGGAATGAA.

This clone has a count of ten or more. The read halts 3 residues ahead of the CDR3 end, with the missing end drawn from the germline J gene. The V call is TRBV5-4, the J call TRBJ2-1, with D tentatively TRBD1 (5 bases). V was cut by 2 bases and J by 8 bases, with 8 bases left in between. Germline V lookup: CDR1 SGHNT, CDR2 YYREEE (reference sequence). The CDR3 is 12 residues long. CDR3 protein: CASSLRGDEQFF. CDR3 DNA (partial): TGTGCCAGCAGCTTAAGGGGTGATGAG.

As to this clone: The read is 3 residues too short to cover the CDR3 end, so that end is filled in from the germline J gene. The chain uses TRBV18 and TRBJ2-4, with a possible D match to TRBD1 (6 bases). Germline values: CDR1 KGHSH, CDR2 LQKENI. There are 14 residues in the CDR3. The CDR3 sequence is CASSRTTGIGGQYF. The DNA read from the CDR3 is TGTGCCAGCTCACGCACCACAGGGATAGGTGGT.

This clone occurred many times. One junction end disagrees with the germline gene, perhaps due to a read error. The CDR3 is cut off 3 residues early in the read; its end comes from the germline J gene. V gene TRBV4-2 combines with J gene TRBJ1-2; tentatively, D is TRBD1 (6 bases). The CDR3 extends over 15 amino acids. Germline loops: CDR1 LGHNA, CDR2 YNFKEQ. CDR3 loop: CASSQDVGGGYGYTF. The part of the CDR3 DNA that was read is TGCGCCAGCAGCCAAGACGTGGGAGGGGGTTATGGC.

This clone was detected ten times or more. The CDR3: CASSLELGGGDGYTF. CDR3 DNA, as far as it was read: TGCGCCAGCAGCTTGGAATTGGGGGGTGGTGATGGC. V usage is TRBV5-1 and J usage is TRBJ1-2, with D perhaps matching TRBD1 (5 bases). The read is 3 residues too short to cover the CDR3 end, so that end is filled in from the germline J gene. The CDR3 consists of 15 residues. CDR1 is SGHRS and CDR2 is YFSETQ in the germline V gene. V shed 0 bases and J shed 6 bases, with 15 bases lying between them.

This clone was observed at least ten times. Read sequence stops 3 residues before the CDR3 end, and the germline J gene provides the missing end. The chain links TRBV28 to TRBJ2-1; perhaps TRBD2 as D (5 bases). The CDR3 sequence is 13 residues long. V was shortened by 8 bases and J by 5 bases, with 13 bases between the two germline ends. Germline values: CDR1 MDHEN, CDR2 SYDVKM. The sequenced CDR3 bases are TGTGCCAGCGCCAGAGAGGGTGACAATGAG. Translated, it gives CASAREGDNE. The entire CDR3 reads CASAREGDNEQFF. The variable domain in full, with the rest retrieved from reference TRBV28 and TRBJ2-1, is DVKVTQSSRYLVKRTGEKVFLECVQDMDHENMFWYRQDPGLGLRLIYFSYDVKMKEKGDIPEGYSVSREKKERFSLILESASTNQTSMYLCASAREGDNEQFFGPGTRLTVL.